This T cell receptor beta chain was captured by sequencing in a study of T cells in Graves' hyperthyroidism and ophthalmopathy. When ophthalmopathy did not progress within 18 months, Graves' hyperthyroidism was considered stable. The CDR3 is 17 residues long. Unmatched junction bases numbered 12, after V lost 5 bases and J lost 2 bases. Germline CDR1 reads MNHNS; CDR2 reads SASEGT. Points from the study as a whole: Blood held most thyroid clonotypes expanded above 0.001 frequency.

Regions amplified from RNA transcripts were the TCR beta CDR3 regions. RT-PCR in the first round (using the HTBI primer set) targeted the TCR CDR3. One entry per CDR3 protein results from TCRdb running MiXCR on the multiplex PCR reads. The table includes 350,000 to 500,000 distinct CDR3 sequences, approximately 13% detected once. This clonotype was counted at least ten times. Its antigen is still unknown. The chain links TRBV6-1 to TRBJ1-2, with 9 bases aligning to TRBD1. The sequence was obtained from a young woman with Graves' hyperthyroidism. Sample: blood. CDR3: CASSLDRGQMENYGYTF. CDR3 nucleotides: TGTGCCAGCAGTTTGGACAGGGGACAGATGGAAAACTATGGCTACACCTTC.